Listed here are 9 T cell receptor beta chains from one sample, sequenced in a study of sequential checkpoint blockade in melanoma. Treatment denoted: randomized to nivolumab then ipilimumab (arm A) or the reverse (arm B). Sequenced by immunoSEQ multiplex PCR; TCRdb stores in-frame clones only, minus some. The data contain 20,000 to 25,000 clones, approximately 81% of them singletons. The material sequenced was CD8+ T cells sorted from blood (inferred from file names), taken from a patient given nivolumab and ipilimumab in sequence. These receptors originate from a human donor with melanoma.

The CDR3 nucleotides are TGCGCCAGCAGCTTGGACAGGACGAGCTCCTACAATGAGCAGTTCTTC. As protein: CASSLDRTSSYNEQFF. This sequence joins TRBV5-1 and TRBJ2-1, with TRBD1 as a possible D gene (5 bases). Germline V gene data show CDR1 as SGHRS and CDR2 as YFSETQ. Trimming left V 0 bases short and J 0 bases short, with 10 bases between. This CDR3 contains 16 residues.

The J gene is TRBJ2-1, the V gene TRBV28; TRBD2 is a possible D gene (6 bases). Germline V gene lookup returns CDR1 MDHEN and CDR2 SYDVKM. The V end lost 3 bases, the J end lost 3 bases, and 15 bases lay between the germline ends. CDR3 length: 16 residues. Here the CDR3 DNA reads TGTGCCAGCAGTTTCGCGGGTGCCGGGAGCTACAATGAGCAGTTCTTC. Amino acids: CASSFAGAGSYNEQFF.

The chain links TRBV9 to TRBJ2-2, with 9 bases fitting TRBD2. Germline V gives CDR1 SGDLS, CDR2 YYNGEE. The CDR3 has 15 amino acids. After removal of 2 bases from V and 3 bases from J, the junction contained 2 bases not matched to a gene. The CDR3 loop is CASSVLAGHTGELFF. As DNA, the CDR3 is TGTGCCAGCAGCGTTCTAGCGGGACACACCGGGGAGCTGTTTTTT.

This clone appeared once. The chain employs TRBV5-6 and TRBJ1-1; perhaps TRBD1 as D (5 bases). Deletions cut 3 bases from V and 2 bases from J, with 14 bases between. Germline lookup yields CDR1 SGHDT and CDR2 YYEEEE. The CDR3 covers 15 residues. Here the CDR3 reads CASSWWGPLNTEAFF. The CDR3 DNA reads TGTGCCAGCAGCTGGTGGGGCCCACTTAACACTGAAGCTTTCTTT.

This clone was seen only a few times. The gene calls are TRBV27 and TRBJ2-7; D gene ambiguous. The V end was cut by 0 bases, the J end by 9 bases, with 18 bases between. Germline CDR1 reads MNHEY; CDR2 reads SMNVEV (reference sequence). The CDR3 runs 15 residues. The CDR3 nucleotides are TGTGCCAGCAGTTTATCTTCTGTTTTAGCCACGGGGCAGTACTTC. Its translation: CASSLSSVLATGQYF.

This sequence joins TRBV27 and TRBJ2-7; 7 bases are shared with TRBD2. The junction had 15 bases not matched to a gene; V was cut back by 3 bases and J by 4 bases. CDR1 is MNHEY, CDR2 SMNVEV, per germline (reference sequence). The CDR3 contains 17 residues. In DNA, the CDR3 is TGTGCCAGCAGTTTGATTGCGGGAGAGGGCTTGGGGTACGAGCAGTACTTC. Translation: CASSLIAGEGLGYEQYF.

The DNA of the CDR3 is TGTGCCAGCAGCCCCTGGACAGCATTTGGAAACACCATATATTTT. Translation: CASSPWTAFGNTIYF. This sequence joins TRBV7-9 and TRBJ1-3, with D possibly being TRBD1 (6 bases). Germline assignment: CDR1 SEHNR and CDR2 FQNEAQ (reference sequence). V was clipped by 5 bases and J by 3 bases, with 14 bases between them. This CDR3 contains 15 residues. Supplemented by reference TRBV7-9 and TRBJ1-3, the full variable domain reads DTGVSQNPRHKITKRGQNVTFRCDPISEHNRLYWYRQTLGQGPEFLTYFQNEAQLEKSRLLSDRFSAERPKGSFSTLEIQRTEQGDSAMYLCASSPWTAFGNTIYFGEGSWLTVV.

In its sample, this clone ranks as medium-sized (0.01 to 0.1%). The CDR3 DNA sequence: TGCAGCGTCGGAGGGACTAGCGGGAGCCCCACAGATACGCAGTATTTT. This gives the protein CSVGGTSGSPTDTQYF. J is TRBJ2-3 and V is TRBV29-1; 14 bases fit TRBD2. CDR1 and CDR2 (germline): SQVTM, ANQGSEA. The CDR3 spans 16 residues. J lost 2 bases, V lost 6 bases, and 7 bases had no gene match.

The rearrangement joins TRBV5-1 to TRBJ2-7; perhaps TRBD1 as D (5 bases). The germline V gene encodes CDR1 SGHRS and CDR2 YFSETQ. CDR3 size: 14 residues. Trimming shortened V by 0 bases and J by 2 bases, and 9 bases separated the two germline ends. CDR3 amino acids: CASSLGQLAYEQYF. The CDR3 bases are TGCGCCAGCAGCTTGGGACAGCTAGCCTACGAGCAGTACTTC. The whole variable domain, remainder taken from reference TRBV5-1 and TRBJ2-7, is KAGVTQTPRYLIKTRGQQVTLSCSPISGHRSVSWYQQTPGQGLQFLFEYFSETQRNKGNFPGRFSGRQFSNSRSEMNVSTLELGDSALYLCASSLGQLAYEQYFGPGTRLTVT.